This passage covers 32 T cell receptor beta chains from one sample sequenced in a study of blood T cell repertoires in COVID-19. TCRdb keeps only in-frame clones here, not all; method: immunoSEQ multiplex PCR. In the table there are around 250,000 clones, about four fifths of which are singletons. Sequenced sample: peripheral blood. The source is an elderly man with acute or convalescent COVID-19.

In its sample, this clone was seen once. This rearrangement joins TRBV11-3 to TRBJ2-1; D might be TRBD1 (6 bases). Germline CDR1 is SGHNT and CDR2 is YENEEA. Trimming shortened V by 6 bases and J by 7 bases, and 16 bases separated the two germline ends. The CDR3 loop spans 14 amino acids. This chain's CDR3 is CASSLAGQLNEQFF. The DNA for the CDR3 is TGTGCCAGCAGTCTTGCCGGACAGCTTAATGAGCAGTTCTTC.

V usage is TRBV10-1 and J usage is TRBJ2-2; D unclear. Germline V gene data show CDR1 as WNHNN and CDR2 as SYGVQD (reference sequence). V shed 4 bases and J shed 1 base, with 7 bases lying between them. The CDR3 runs 14 residues. CDR3 nucleotides: TGCGCCAGCAGTGTAGGAGAGAACACCGGGGAGCTGTTTTTT. Translating it yields CASSVGENTGELFF.

The rearrangement uses TRBV27 and TRBJ2-5; the D gene is possibly TRBD2 (5 bases). V lost 5 bases, J lost 6 bases, and 19 bases lay in between. There are 15 residues in the CDR3. CDR1 is MNHEY and CDR2 is SMNVEV in the germline V gene (reference sequence). The CDR3 DNA follows: TGTGCCAGCAGTCCGGGCGGTAGAGTAGCGAAGACCCAGTACTTC. This translates into CASSPGGRVAKTQYF.

The chain combines TRBV5-1 with TRBJ2-5, with TRBD2 identical over 7 bases. The J segment lost 5 bases and the V segment lost 1 base, leaving 5 bases of the junction unmatched. From germline, CDR1 is SGHRS and CDR2 YFSETQ. CDR3 length equals 14 residues. This chain's CDR3 is CASSLYGGMETQYF. The CDR3 DNA sequence: TGCGCCAGCAGCTTGTACGGGGGGATGGAGACCCAGTACTTC. Filled out from reference TRBV5-1 and TRBJ2-5, the complete variable domain reads KAGVTQTPRYLIKTRGQQVTLSCSPISGHRSVSWYQQTPGQGLQFLFEYFSETQRNKGNFPGRFSGRQFSNSRSEMNVSTLELGDSALYLCASSLYGGMETQYFGPGTRLLVL.

This rearrangement joins TRBV12-3 or TRBV12-4 to TRBJ1-2, with 7 bases that match TRBD1. J was trimmed by 4 bases and V by 6 bases; bases with no gene match: 5. The CDR3 is 13 residues long. CDR3 loop: CASRSTGFYGYTF. DNA of the CDR3: TGTGCCAGCAGGTCGACAGGGTTCTATGGCTACACCTTC.

The V and J genes are TRBV24-1 and TRBJ2-7; 9 bases fit TRBD1. The CDR3 runs to 15 residues. CDR1 is KGHDR and CDR2 is SFDVKD in the germline V gene. With 7 bases clipped from V and 0 bases from J, the junction kept 6 bases outside the gene matches. The CDR3 loop is CATRAGTGTSYEQYF. CDR3 DNA sequence: TGTGCCACCAGGGCCGGGACAGGGACCTCCTACGAGCAGTACTTC.

The chain carries TRBV14 and TRBJ1-2; D is perhaps TRBD1 (5 bases). The CDR3 covers 15 residues. Germline assignment: CDR1 SGHDN and CDR2 FVKESK. The V end lost 1 base, the J end lost 4 bases, and 13 bases lay between the germline ends. The CDR3 DNA is TGTGCCAGCAGCCAAGGGCAGGGCGGCGCCTATGGCTACACCTTC. This sequence encodes CASSQGQGGAYGYTF.

This chain connects TRBV4-2 to TRBJ2-1; TRBD2 is a possible D gene (6 bases). The V end was cut by 0 bases, the J end by 3 bases, with 12 bases between. This CDR3 region has 16 residues. Germline-derived CDR1 and CDR2 are LGHNA and YNFKEQ. The CDR3, as DNA: TGTGCCAGCAGCCAAGAGGAGGGAGCGTACTACAATGAGCAGTTCTTC. It yields the protein CASSQEEGAYYNEQFF.

V usage is TRBV6-5 and J usage is TRBJ1-5; 7 bases map to TRBD1. V dropped 6 bases and J dropped 10; count of bases not matched to a gene: 12. CDR3 length: 14 residues. CDR1 is MNHEY and CDR2 is SVGAGI in the germline V gene. The CDR3 loop is CASSRDREKGPQHF. CDR3 coding DNA: TGTGCCAGCAGCCGGGACAGAGAGAAGGGCCCCCAGCATTTT.

The rearrangement links TRBV6-5 to TRBJ2-7; D perhaps matches TRBD1 (5 bases). The CDR3 length is 14 residues. The V gene's germline CDR1 is MNHEY and CDR2 SVGAGI. Trimming pared 2 bases from V and 2 bases from J, leaving 10 bases between. CDR3 in amino acids: CASSYGEGAYEQYF. The CDR3 coding sequence is TGTGCCAGCAGTTACGGGGAAGGGGCCTACGAGCAGTACTTC.

This sequence joins TRBV19 and TRBJ1-6; 9 positions agree with TRBD1. This CDR3 is built from 14 residues. From germline, CDR1 is LNHDA and CDR2 SQIVND (reference sequence). J gave up 6 bases and V 6 bases, and 3 bases lay outside the gene matches. CDR3 amino acids: CASRRDRVNSPLHF. The CDR3 DNA follows: TGTGCCAGTAGGAGGGACAGGGTTAATTCACCCCTCCACTTT.

This clone came up once. The genes are TRBV28 and TRBJ2-1, with 11 bases matching TRBD2. This CDR3 has 14 amino acids. Germline CDR1 MDHEN, CDR2 SYDVKM. The J segment lost 12 bases and the V segment lost 8 bases, leaving 12 bases of the junction unmatched. The CDR3 reads CASLAGGGLVWQFF. The CDR3 region has the DNA TGTGCCAGCTTAGCGGGAGGGGGTCTTGTATGGCAGTTCTTC.

The rearrangement links TRBV6-1 to TRBJ1-6; D is undetermined. The CDR3 is 15 residues long. CDR1 is MNHNS, CDR2 SASEGT, per germline. V was trimmed by 2 bases and J by 1 base, leaving 6 bases between them. CDR3 nucleotide sequence: TGTGCCAGCAGTGAATATAAATCCTATAATTCACCCCTCCACTTT. It translates to CASSEYKSYNSPLHF.

The chain combines TRBV7-9 with TRBJ2-5; maybe TRBD2 (6 bases). Trimming shortened V by 7 bases and J by 2 bases, and 17 bases separated the two germline ends. This CDR3 contains 15 residues. CDR1 and CDR2 (germline): SEHNR, FQNEAQ (reference sequence). CDR3 amino acids: CASIFGTSAQETQYF. Written as DNA, the CDR3 is TGTGCCAGCATCTTCGGGACTTCAGCTCAAGAGACCCAGTACTTC.

The genes are TRBV3-1 (or the pseudogene TRBV3-2) and TRBJ1-2; D possibly corresponds to TRBD1 (6 bases). The CDR3 covers 15 residues. Trimming removed 0 bases from V and 8 bases from J, with 16 bases in between. The V gene's germline CDR1 is LGHDT and CDR2 YNNKEL (reference sequence). In DNA form, the CDR3 reads TGTGCCAGCAGCCAAGATTGGGCGACAGGTGGCGGCTACACCTTC. Translation: CASSQDWATGGGYTF.

The V gene is TRBV25-1, the J gene TRBJ2-3; D unresolved. Trimming pared 4 bases from V and 3 bases from J, leaving 11 bases between. Germline assignment: CDR1 MGHDK and CDR2 SYGVNS. The CDR3 sequence is 14 residues long. As DNA, the CDR3 is TGTGCCAGCAGTGGTGAGCGAATAACAGATACGCAGTATTTT. It yields the protein CASSGERITDTQYF.

The chain carries TRBV2 and TRBJ2-7, with D hard to call. V was pared by 3 bases and J by 4 bases, with 13 bases between. The CDR3 is 14 amino acids. Germline lookup yields CDR1 SNHLY and CDR2 FYNNEI. CDR3 region: CASSDLILGYEQYF. In DNA, the CDR3 is TGTGCCAGCAGTGACCTGATCCTCGGGTACGAGCAGTACTTC.

The V gene is TRBV5-5, the J gene TRBJ2-1; TRBD2 is a possible D gene (5 bases). There are 13 residues in the CDR3. CDR1 is SGHKS, CDR2 YYEKEE, per germline (reference sequence). V was shortened by 5 bases and J by 12 bases, with 18 bases between the two germline ends. CDR3 nucleotide sequence: TGTGCCAGCAGTTATTACGAGGGTCGTCGGCAGTTCTTC. It encodes CASSYYEGRRQFF. Complete variable domain (other parts from reference TRBV5-5 and TRBJ2-1): DAGVTQSPTHLIKTRGQQVTLRCSPISGHKSVSWYQQVLGQGPQFIFQYYEKEERGRGNFPDRFSARQFPNYSSELNVNALLLGDSALYLCASSYYEGRRQFFGPGTRLTVL.

This clone came up a few times. The gene calls are TRBV5-1 and TRBJ2-5, with D perhaps TRBD2 (6 bases). V lost 2 bases, J lost 4 bases, and 15 bases lay in between. The CDR3 totals 15 residues. Germline assignment: CDR1 SGHRS and CDR2 YFSETQ. Written as DNA, the CDR3 is TGCGCCAGCAGCTTTTTTAGCCGGCGGGGAGAGACCCAGTACTTC. It encodes CASSFFSRRGETQYF.

The table lists this clone with a few counts. V gene TRBV5-5 combines with J gene TRBJ2-7, with 9 positions matching TRBD1. V shed 4 bases, J shed 0 bases, and the junction held 5 bases outside the gene matches. The germline CDR1 and CDR2 sequences are SGHKS and YYEKEE (reference sequence). The CDR3 totals 15 residues. The CDR3: CASSDRDRASYEQYF. The CDR3 coding sequence is TGTGCCAGCAGCGACCGGGACAGGGCCTCCTACGAGCAGTACTTC.

V gene TRBV10-3 combines with J gene TRBJ2-1, with 9 bases aligning to TRBD2. Germline V lookup: CDR1 ENHRY, CDR2 SYGVKD. The CDR3 sequence is 15 residues long. V trimming: 8 bases; J trimming: 9 bases; junction bases outside the gene matches: 14. The CDR3: CAILESLAGEGEQFF. The CDR3 DNA is TGTGCCATCCTTGAGTCCTTAGCGGGAGAGGGTGAGCAGTTCTTC.

The chain is built from TRBV28 and TRBJ2-7, with 9 nucleotides matching TRBD1. Per germline, CDR1 MDHEN and CDR2 SYDVKM. CDR3 length: 16 amino acids. Trimming removed 6 bases from V and 3 bases from J; junction bases left unmatched: 12. CDR3 nucleotides: TGTGCCAGCAGACCTAGGACAGGGGACGGATTCTACGAGCAGTACTTC. Protein product: CASRPRTGDGFYEQYF.

CDR3 nucleotide sequence: TGCGCCAGCAGCCAAGCTCGGACTAGCGGGGGGGTACAAGAGACCCAGTACTTC. Its translation is CASSQARTSGGVQETQYF. V gene TRBV4-1 combines with J gene TRBJ2-5; 15 bases agree with TRBD2. The CDR3 is made up of 18 amino acids. The trim removed 1 base at V and 2 bases at J, leaving 5 bases unmatched. The germline V gene encodes CDR1 MGHRA and CDR2 YSYEKL.

The chain joins TRBV28 to TRBJ2-1; D not resolved. V was clipped by 1 base and J by 9 bases, with 7 bases between them. The CDR3 totals 12 residues. Germline values: CDR1 MDHEN, CDR2 SYDVKM. This CDR3 is CASSLSNGEQFF. The CDR3 DNA reads as TGTGCCAGCAGTTTATCTAATGGTGAGCAGTTCTTC.

Only one count was recorded for this clone. CDR3 protein: CASSFGGDYGYTF. DNA of the CDR3: TGTGCCAGCAGTTTCGGGGGTGACTATGGCTACACCTTC. The V call is TRBV28, the J call TRBJ1-2, with a weak D call TRBD1 (5 bases). Trimming removed 3 bases from V and 3 bases from J, with 8 bases in between. CDR1 is MDHEN and CDR2 is SYDVKM in the germline V gene. The CDR3 has 13 residues.

The chain has TRBV18 and TRBJ1-1, with 9 positions matching TRBD1. Germline CDR1 reads KGHSH; CDR2 reads LQKENI. The CDR3 is 16 amino acids. V gave up 2 bases and J gave up 1 base; unmatched junction bases: 5. The CDR3 loop reads CASSPGGQGTNTEAFF. The CDR3 coding sequence is TGTGCCAGCTCACCAGGGGGACAGGGAACGAACACTGAAGCTTTCTTT.

In its sample, this clone was seen a few times. This chain joins TRBV19 and TRBJ2-7; TRBD1 agrees at 10 bases. In germline, CDR1 is LNHDA, CDR2 SQIVND (reference sequence). The CDR3 is made up of 15 amino acids. V lost 6 bases to trimming and J lost 1 base; unmatched junction nucleotides: 6. CDR3 DNA: TGTGCCAGTAGCCTCGGACAGGGGGGGTCCTACGAGCAGTACTTC. This translates into CASSLGQGGSYEQYF.

V usage is TRBV19 and J usage is TRBJ1-2; D is undetermined. Between the trimmed V and J ends, which lost 1 base and 4 bases, there was a span of 16 bases. There are 16 residues in the CDR3. From germline, CDR1 is LNHDA and CDR2 SQIVND (reference sequence). CDR3 amino acids: CASSIGSGRVFYGYTF. As DNA, the CDR3 is TGTGCCAGTAGTATAGGAAGCGGCAGAGTTTTCTATGGCTACACCTTC.

This chain uses TRBV18 with TRBJ2-3, with D possibly matching TRBD2 (6 bases). Trimming cost V 3 bases and J 5 bases, with 18 bases left between them. This CDR3 has 16 residues. Germline lookup yields CDR1 KGHSH and CDR2 LQKENI. The CDR3 loop reads CASSPQGGAGRDTQYF. The CDR3 DNA is TGTGCCAGCTCACCCCAGGGCGGGGCTGGGCGAGATACGCAGTATTTT. The entire variable domain, with the rest obtained from reference TRBV18 and TRBJ2-3, is as follows: NAGVMQNPRHLVRRRGQEARLRCSPMKGHSHVYWYRQLPEEGLKFMVYLQKENIIDESGMPKERFSAEFPKEGPSILRIQQVVRGDSAAYFCASSPQGGAGRDTQYFGPGTRLTVL.

This clone was detected once. The chain uses TRBV7-3 and TRBJ2-1; a weak D match, TRBD2 (6 bases). The germline V gene has CDR1 SGHTA and CDR2 FQGTGA. The V end lost 2 bases, the J end lost 9 bases, and 17 bases lay between the germline ends. The CDR3 sequence is 15 residues long. CDR3 sequence reads: CASSLLAGIGSEQFF. In DNA form, the CDR3 reads TGTGCCAGCAGCTTATTGGCGGGAATTGGCAGTGAGCAGTTCTTC. The full variable domain, in which reference TRBV7-3 and TRBJ2-1 provide the parts outside the CDR3, is GAGVSQTPSNKVTEKGKYVELRCDPISGHTALYWYRQSLGQGPEFLIYFQGTGAADDSGLPNDRFFAVRPEGSVSTLKIQRTERGDSAVYLCASSLLAGIGSEQFFGPGTRLTVL.

The chain has TRBV3-1 (or the pseudogene TRBV3-2) and TRBJ1-1, with D possibly TRBD1 on 5 matching bases. V was pared by 2 bases and J by 5 bases, with 9 bases between. The CDR3 runs to 13 residues. The V gene's germline CDR1 is LGHDT and CDR2 YNNKEL (reference sequence). For the CDR3, the DNA is TGTGCCAGCAGCCAACAGGGCCGGACTGAAGCTTTCTTT. This gives the protein CASSQQGRTEAFF.

This chain connects TRBV18 to TRBJ1-5; D is perhaps TRBD1 (5 bases). CDR3 length equals 17 residues. The germline gives CDR1 KGHSH, CDR2 LQKENI. The V end lost 0 bases, the J end lost 6 bases, and 18 bases lay between the germline ends. CDR3 coding DNA: TGTGCCAGCTCACCACCCGGGGGGGGAATTTTTTCTCAGCCCCAGCATTTT. It specifies CASSPPGGGIFSQPQHF.